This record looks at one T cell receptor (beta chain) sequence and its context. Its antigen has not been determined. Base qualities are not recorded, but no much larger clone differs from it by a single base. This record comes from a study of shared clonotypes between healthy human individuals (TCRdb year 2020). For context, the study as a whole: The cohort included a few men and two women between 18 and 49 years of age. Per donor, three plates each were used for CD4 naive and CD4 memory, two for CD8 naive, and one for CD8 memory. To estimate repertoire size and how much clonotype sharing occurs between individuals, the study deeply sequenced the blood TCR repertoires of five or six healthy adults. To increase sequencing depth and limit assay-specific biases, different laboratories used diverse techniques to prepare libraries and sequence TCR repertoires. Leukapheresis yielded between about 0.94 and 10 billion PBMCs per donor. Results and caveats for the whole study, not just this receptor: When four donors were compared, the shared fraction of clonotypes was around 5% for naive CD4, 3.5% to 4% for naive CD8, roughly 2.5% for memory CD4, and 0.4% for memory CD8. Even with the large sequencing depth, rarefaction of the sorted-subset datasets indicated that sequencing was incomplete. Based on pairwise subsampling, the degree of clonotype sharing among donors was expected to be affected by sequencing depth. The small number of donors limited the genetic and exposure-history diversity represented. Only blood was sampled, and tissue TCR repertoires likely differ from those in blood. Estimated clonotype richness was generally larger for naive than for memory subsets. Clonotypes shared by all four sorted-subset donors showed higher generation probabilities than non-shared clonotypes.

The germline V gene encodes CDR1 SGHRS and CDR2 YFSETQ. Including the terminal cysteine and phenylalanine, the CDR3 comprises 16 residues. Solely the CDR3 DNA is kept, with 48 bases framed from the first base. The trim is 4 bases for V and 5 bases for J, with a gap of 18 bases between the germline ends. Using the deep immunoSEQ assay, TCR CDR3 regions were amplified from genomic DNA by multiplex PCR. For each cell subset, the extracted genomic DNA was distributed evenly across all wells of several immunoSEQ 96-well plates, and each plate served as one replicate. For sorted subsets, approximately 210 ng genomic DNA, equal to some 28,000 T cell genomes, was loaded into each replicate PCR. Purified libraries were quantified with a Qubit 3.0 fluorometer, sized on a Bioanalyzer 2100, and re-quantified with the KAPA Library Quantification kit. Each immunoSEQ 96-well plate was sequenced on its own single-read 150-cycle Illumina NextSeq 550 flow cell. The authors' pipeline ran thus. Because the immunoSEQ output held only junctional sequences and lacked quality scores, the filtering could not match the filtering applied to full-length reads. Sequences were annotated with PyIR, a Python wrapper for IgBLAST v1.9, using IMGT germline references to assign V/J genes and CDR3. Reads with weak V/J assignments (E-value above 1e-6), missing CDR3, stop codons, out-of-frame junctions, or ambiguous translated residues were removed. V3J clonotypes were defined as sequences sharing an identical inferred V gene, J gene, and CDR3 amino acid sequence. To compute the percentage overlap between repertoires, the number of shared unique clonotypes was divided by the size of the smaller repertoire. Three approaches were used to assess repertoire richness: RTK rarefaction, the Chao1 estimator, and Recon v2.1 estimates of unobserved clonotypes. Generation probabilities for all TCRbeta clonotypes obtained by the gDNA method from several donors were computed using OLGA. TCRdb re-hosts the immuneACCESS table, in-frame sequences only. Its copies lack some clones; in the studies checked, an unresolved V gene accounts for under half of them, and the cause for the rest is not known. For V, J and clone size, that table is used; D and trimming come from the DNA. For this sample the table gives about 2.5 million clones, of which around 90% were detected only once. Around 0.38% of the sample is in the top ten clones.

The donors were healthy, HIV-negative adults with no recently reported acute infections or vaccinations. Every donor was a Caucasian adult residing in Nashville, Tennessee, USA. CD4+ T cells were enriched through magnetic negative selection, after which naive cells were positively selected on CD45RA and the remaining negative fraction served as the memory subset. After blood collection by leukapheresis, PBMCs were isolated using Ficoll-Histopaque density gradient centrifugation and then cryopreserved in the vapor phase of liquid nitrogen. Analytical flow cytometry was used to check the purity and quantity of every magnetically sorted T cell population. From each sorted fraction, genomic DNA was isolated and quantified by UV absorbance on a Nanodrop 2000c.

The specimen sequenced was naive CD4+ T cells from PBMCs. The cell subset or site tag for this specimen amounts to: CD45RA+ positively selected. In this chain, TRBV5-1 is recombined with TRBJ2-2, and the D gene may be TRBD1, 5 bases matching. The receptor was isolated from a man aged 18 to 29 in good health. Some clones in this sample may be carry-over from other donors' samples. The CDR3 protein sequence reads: CASSVTVSGLTGELFF. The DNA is TGCGCCAGCAGCGTGACGGTTTCAGGGCTAACCGGGGAGCTGTTTTTT.